This T cell receptor beta chain comes out of a study of PD-L1 blockade in urothelial cancer. Overall study: Patients had received 0 to 3 prior chemotherapy regimens. Investigators checked blood 3 weeks (second dose) and 6 weeks after treatment start.

Study-wide points: Prediction of better survival came from below-median pretreatment blood TCR clonality.

Sequencing was performed with immunoSEQ multiplex PCR; in TCRdb, only in-frame clones are kept and a portion is missing. The sample lists tens of thousands of clones; over 75% were seen once. Individual patients had between 1 and 8 samples, taken pretreatment and on-treatment. Concerning this clone itself: The antigen remains undetermined.

This CDR3 has 19 amino acids. In germline, CDR1 is MGHRA, CDR2 YSYEKL. Trimming shortened V by 1 base and J by 1 base, and 20 bases separated the two germline ends. This sequence originates from a man between 70 and 80 years old with urothelial cancer. The chain has TRBV4-1 and TRBJ2-1; a weak D match, TRBD2 (5 bases). Here the sequenced sample was PBMCs, taken around atezolizumab (anti-PD-L1) treatment. The CDR3 loop reads CASSQVPLAPSGSYNEQFF. Written as DNA, the CDR3 is TGCGCCAGCAGCCAAGTTCCCCTAGCTCCCTCTGGTTCCTACAATGAGCAGTTCTTC.